Sequencing of this T cell receptor (beta chain) was carried out in a study of shared clonotypes between healthy human individuals (dated by TCRdb to the early 2020s). In the study overall: The cohort included a few men and a couple of women between 18 and 49 years of age. For each donor, CD4 naive and CD4 memory were each run on three plates, CD8 naive on two plates, and CD8 memory on one plate. To estimate repertoire size and how much clonotypes are shared between individuals, the study performed deep sequencing of blood TCR repertoires from a few healthy adults. Libraries were prepared and TCR repertoires were sequenced by different laboratories using diverse techniques, in order to increase sequencing depth and limit assay-specific biases. Per donor, leukapheresis produced somewhere between about 0.85 and 8.9 billion PBMCs. What the research found in general, with its limitations: Pairwise subsampling led to the expectation that sequencing depth would affect the degree of clonotype sharing among donors. Because the study included a small number of donors, the genetic and exposure-history diversity represented was limited. Compared with non-shared clonotypes, the clonotypes found in all four sorted-subset donors had higher generation probabilities. Across a handful of donors, approximately 5% of naive CD4, more than 3% of naive CD8, roughly 2.3% of memory CD4, and approximately 0.4% of memory CD8 clonotypes were shared. Incomplete sequencing was indicated by rarefaction of sorted-subset datasets, despite the large sequencing depth. Sampling was limited to blood, and TCR repertoires in tissue likely differ from TCR repertoires in blood. Naive subsets generally had larger estimated clonotype richness than memory subsets.

V trim: 5 bases; J trim: 3 bases; unmatched bases: 10. Reading the germline V gene (reference sequence) gives CDR1 MNHEY and CDR2 SMNVEV. The cysteine opens and the phenylalanine closes a CDR3 of 18 amino acids. Only CDR3 DNA remains: 54 bases, in frame from the first base. CD8 naive samples were obtained by positive selection for CCR7 among CD45RO-negative cells, yielding a CD45RA+CCR7+ population from which TemRA cells were excluded. Donors were healthy HIV-negative adults with no recently reported acute infections or vaccinations. Every donor was a Caucasian adult living in Nashville, Tennessee, USA. Blood was collected by leukapheresis, and PBMCs were isolated by Ficoll-Histopaque density gradient centrifugation and then cryopreserved in liquid nitrogen vapor phase. Purity and quantity of every magnetically sorted T cell population were checked by analytical flow cytometry. From each sorted fraction, genomic DNA was isolated and quantified by UV absorbance on a Nanodrop 2000c.

To note about this clone: This clone's antigen is unknown. No base quality information exists; no much larger clone differs at one position.

TCR CDR3 regions were amplified from genomic DNA by multiplex PCR using the deep immunoSEQ assay. Extracted genomic DNA from each cell subset was distributed evenly across all wells of several immunoSEQ 96-well plates, and each plate was treated as a replicate. For sorted subsets, each replicate PCR was loaded with 200 ng genomic DNA, equivalent to 25,000 to 35,000 T cell genomes. Purified libraries were quantified with a Qubit 3.0 fluorometer, sized on a Bioanalyzer 2100, and re-quantified with the KAPA Library Quantification kit. A separate single-read 150-cycle Illumina NextSeq 550 flow cell was used to sequence each immunoSEQ 96-well plate. The original pipeline was this. Because the immunoSEQ output included only junctional sequences and no quality scores, the filtering could not be the same as the filtering used for full-length reads. Sequences were annotated with PyIR, a Python wrapper for IgBLAST v1.9, and V/J genes and CDR3 were assigned using IMGT germline references. Reads were filtered out if the reads had weak V/J assignments (E-value above 1e-6), no CDR3, stop codons, out-of-frame junctions, or ambiguous translated residues. A V3J clonotype was defined by an identical inferred V gene, J gene, and CDR3 amino acid sequence. The percentage overlap between two repertoires was calculated by dividing the number of shared unique clonotypes by the size of the smaller repertoire. Richness of each repertoire was evaluated using RTK rarefaction, the Chao1 estimator, and Recon v2.1 estimates of unobserved clonotypes. Generation probabilities for all TCRbeta clonotypes obtained by the gDNA method from a handful of donors were computed using OLGA. As stored in TCRdb, this immuneACCESS dataset retains in-frame rearrangements with V and J assigned. A fraction of the clones does not appear; measured against another copy, unresolved V genes explain less than half of the discrepancy, and the remainder lacks a known reason. D and trimming come from the DNA, and the V and J calls and clone size come from that table. The sample table holds a few hundred thousand clones, of which around 95% were seen once. The leading ten clones occupy 0.11% of the sample.

The receptor chain draws on TRBV27 and TRBJ2-3; 14 of the junction bases match TRBD2. This receptor was obtained from a woman aged 25 to 39 in good health. Sequenced input: naive CD8+ T cells sorted from blood. What this sample's cell subset or site label stands for: CD45RA+CCR7+. The DNA is TGTGCCAGCAGTGTAACGGGACTAGCGGGAGTAGCGACAGATACGCAGTATTTT. This encodes CASSVTGLAGVATDTQYF.